Shown below are 12 T cell receptor beta chains from a single sample sequenced in a study of OX40 agonist ivuxolimab in advanced cancers. Method: immunoSEQ multiplex PCR; TCRdb's copy keeps in-frame clones and lacks some. The data hold 55,000 to 85,000 clones, with 91% observed a single time. Here the sequenced sample was CD4+ or CD8+ T cells sorted from blood, taken in a trial of the OX40 agonist ivuxolimab. The source of these receptors is an adult with an advanced solid tumor such as melanoma, head and neck, liver or kidney cancer.

The chain joins TRBV10-1 to TRBJ2-3; 8 nucleotides align to TRBD2. Unmatched junction bases numbered 11, after V lost 3 bases and J lost 0 bases. Per the germline V gene, CDR1 is WNHNN and CDR2 is SYGVQD (reference sequence). The CDR3 has 18 residues. The CDR3 region has the DNA TGCGCCAGCAGTGAATTTGCGGGAGGCACCTCAAGCACAGATACGCAGTATTTT. It yields the protein CASSEFAGGTSSTDTQYF.

The sample holds one count of this clone. This chain links TRBV5-4 with TRBJ2-5; D might be TRBD1 (5 bases). Germline V gene data show CDR1 as SGHNT and CDR2 as YYREEE (reference sequence). V was pared by 0 bases and J by 1 base, with 13 bases between. This CDR3 is built from 16 residues. CDR3 amino acids: CASSLASRQSQETQYF. CDR3 DNA: TGTGCCAGCAGCTTGGCGTCTAGACAGTCCCAAGAGACCCAGTACTTC.

This chain connects TRBV6-1 to TRBJ1-5; D possibly corresponds to TRBD1 (6 bases). CDR3 size: 18 residues. Germline CDR1 and CDR2: MNHNS and SASEGT. V was clipped by 1 base and J by 0 bases, with 16 bases between them. CDR3 in DNA: TGTGCCAGCAGTGAAGATGAGCCAGGGGCTAATAGCAATCAGCCCCAGCATTTT. This gives the protein CASSEDEPGANSNQPQHF.

V and J are TRBV10-2 and TRBJ1-5; 9 positions agree with TRBD1. V shed 7 bases, J shed 1 base, and the junction held 5 bases outside the gene matches. There are 15 residues in the CDR3. Germline lookup yields CDR1 WSHSY and CDR2 SAAADI. The DNA of the CDR3 is TGCGCCAGCACCCTGGACAGGGGAAGCAATCAGCCCCAGCATTTT. Residues: CASTLDRGSNQPQHF.

This chain connects TRBV6-5 to TRBJ2-7; the D gene could be TRBD1 or TRBD2 (5 bases each). Germline values: CDR1 MNHEY, CDR2 SVGAGI. Trimming stripped 7 bases from V and 6 bases from J, with 19 bases between. The CDR3 sequence is 14 residues long. The CDR3 spells CASKKNTRDREQYF. CDR3 coding DNA: TGTGCCAGCAAAAAAAACACGAGGGACCGCGAGCAGTACTTC.

The CDR3: CASSLEGNYGYTF. DNA for the CDR3: TGCGCCAGCAGCTTGGAGGGGAACTATGGCTACACCTTC. The V gene is TRBV5-1, the J gene TRBJ1-2; D is perhaps TRBD1 (5 bases). Germline V CDR1 and CDR2: SGHRS, YFSETQ. Trimming took off 0 bases at V and 2 bases at J, with 5 bases between the two ends. The CDR3 consists of 13 residues. Using reference TRBV5-1 and TRBJ1-2 for the parts outside the CDR3, the full variable domain is KAGVTQTPRYLIKTRGQQVTLSCSPISGHRSVSWYQQTPGQGLQFLFEYFSETQRNKGNFPGRFSGRQFSNSRSEMNVSTLELGDSALYLCASSLEGNYGYTFGSGTRLTVV.

The J gene is TRBJ2-1, the V gene TRBV7-9, with D unresolved. The CDR3 is 16 amino acids. V lost 6 bases, J lost 12 bases, and 27 bases lay in between. Germline CDR1 is SEHNR and CDR2 is FQNEAQ (reference sequence). CDR3 in amino acids: CASSNPPLVFVIRQFF. In DNA, the CDR3 is TGTGCCAGCAGTAACCCGCCCTTAGTTTTCGTTATAAGGCAGTTCTTC.

The chain employs TRBV2 and TRBJ1-5; 7 positions agree with TRBD1. V lost 6 bases to trimming and J lost 7 bases; unmatched junction nucleotides: 12. Germline V CDR1 and CDR2: SNHLY, FYNNEI. This CDR3 has 15 residues. This CDR3 is CASRDGDRVGQPQHF. CDR3 coding DNA: TGTGCCAGCAGGGACGGAGACAGGGTTGGACAGCCCCAGCATTTT.

CDR3 sequence reads: CASSQPGQGANEQYF. The CDR3 region has the DNA TGCGCCAGCAGCCAGCCCGGACAGGGAGCTAACGAGCAGTACTTC. This chain uses TRBV5-1 with TRBJ2-7; 8 bases match TRBD1. The CDR3 has 15 amino acids. J lost 5 bases, V lost 4 bases, and 11 bases had no gene match. Germline loops: CDR1 SGHRS, CDR2 YFSETQ.

The chain combines TRBV7-8 with TRBJ1-2, with a tentative D call TRBD1 (5 bases). The CDR3 covers 14 residues. The germline V gene has CDR1 SGHVS and CDR2 FQNEAQ. The V end was cut by 0 bases, the J end by 2 bases, with 7 bases between. The CDR3 loop reads CASSLAGTNYGYTF. The CDR3 DNA follows: TGTGCCAGCAGCTTAGCCGGGACCAACTATGGCTACACCTTC. Complete variable domain (other parts from reference TRBV7-8 and TRBJ1-2): GAGVSQSPRYKVAKRGQDVALRCDPISGHVSLFWYQQALGQGPEFLTYFQNEAQLDKSGLPSDRFFAERPEGSVSTLKIQRTQQEDSAVYLCASSLAGTNYGYTFGSGTRLTVV.

The chain has TRBV30 and TRBJ2-7; D is perhaps TRBD2 (7 bases). The ends were cut back, 3 bases at V and 7 bases at J, with 22 bases in the middle. Per the germline V gene, CDR1 is GTSNPN and CDR2 is SVGIG (reference sequence). There are 15 residues in the CDR3. CDR3 loop: CAWSDPGGPRREQYF. In DNA form, the CDR3 reads TGTGCCTGGAGCGACCCGGGGGGCCCGAGAAGGGAGCAGTACTTC.

This chain uses TRBV19 with TRBJ1-1; D is unresolved. The CDR3 spans 12 residues. Germline V CDR1 and CDR2: LNHDA, SQIVND (reference sequence). Trimming took 7 bases from V and 5 from J, leaving 11 bases between them. The CDR3 reads CASTSGRTEAFF. The CDR3 coding sequence is TGTGCCAGTACCAGCGGCCGTACTGAAGCTTTCTTT.